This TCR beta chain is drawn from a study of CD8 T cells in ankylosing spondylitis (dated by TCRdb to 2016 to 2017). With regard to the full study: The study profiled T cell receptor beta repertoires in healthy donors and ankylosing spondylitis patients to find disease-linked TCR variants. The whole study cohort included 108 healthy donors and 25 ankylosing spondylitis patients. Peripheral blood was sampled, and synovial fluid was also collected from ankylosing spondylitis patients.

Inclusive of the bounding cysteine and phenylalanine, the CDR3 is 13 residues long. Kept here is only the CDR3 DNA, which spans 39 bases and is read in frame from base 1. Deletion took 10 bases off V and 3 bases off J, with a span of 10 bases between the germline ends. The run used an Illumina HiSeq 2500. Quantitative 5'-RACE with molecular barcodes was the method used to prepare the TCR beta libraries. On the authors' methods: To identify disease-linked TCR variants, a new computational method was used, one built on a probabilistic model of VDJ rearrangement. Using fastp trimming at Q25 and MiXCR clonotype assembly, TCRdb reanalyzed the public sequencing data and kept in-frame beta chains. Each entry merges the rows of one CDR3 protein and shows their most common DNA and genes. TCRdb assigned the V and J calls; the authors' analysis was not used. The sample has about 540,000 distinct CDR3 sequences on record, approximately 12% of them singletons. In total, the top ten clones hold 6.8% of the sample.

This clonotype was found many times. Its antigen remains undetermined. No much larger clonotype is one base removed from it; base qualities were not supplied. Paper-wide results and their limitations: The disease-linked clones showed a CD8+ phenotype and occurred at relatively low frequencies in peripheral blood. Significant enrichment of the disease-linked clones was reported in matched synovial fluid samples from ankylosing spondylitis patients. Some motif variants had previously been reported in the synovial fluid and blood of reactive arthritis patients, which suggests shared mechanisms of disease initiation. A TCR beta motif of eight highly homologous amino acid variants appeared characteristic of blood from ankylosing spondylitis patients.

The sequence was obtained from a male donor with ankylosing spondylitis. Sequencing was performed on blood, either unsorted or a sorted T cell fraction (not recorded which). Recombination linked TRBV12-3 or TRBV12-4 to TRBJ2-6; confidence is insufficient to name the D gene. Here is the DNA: TGTGCCACCAAGCTGAGTGGGGCCAACGTCCTGACTTTC. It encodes CATKLSGANVLTF.